A single sample gave rise to the 22 T cell receptor beta chains below, sequenced in a study of vaccination and CD4 T cells after COVID-19. No cognate antigen is known for these TCRs. The Oncomine TCR Beta short-read assay sequenced DNA from cultured CD4+ T cells. MiXCR, run by TCRdb on the PCR reads, gives a single entry per CDR3 protein. The sample yields approximately 6,500 distinct CDR3 sequences, 70% to 80% seen once. Treatment given: 10-day PBMC culture with coronavirus spike peptide pools or control peptides (ViraFEST assay). Specimen: CD4+ T cells from blood, cultured in vitro. All receptors derive from a human donor who had recovered from COVID-19.

The CDR3 nucleotides read TGTGCCAGCAGCATGGGACAGGGGGCCACTGAAGCTTTCTTT. Its protein product is CASSMGQGATEAFF. This chain joins TRBV7-9 and TRBJ1-1, with 12 positions matching TRBD1. The CDR3 contains 14 residues. Germline CDR1 SEHNR, CDR2 FQNEAQ (reference sequence). Trimming cost V 5 bases and J 4 bases; bases outside gene matches: 2.

The chain is built from TRBV2 and TRBJ1-1; tentatively, D is TRBD1 (5 bases). This CDR3 spans 15 amino acids. Germline V lookup: CDR1 SNHLY, CDR2 FYNNEI. V dropped 6 bases and J dropped 1 base, with 15 bases sitting between them. CDR3 region: CASRKPGTANTEAFF. The CDR3 coding sequence is TGTGCCAGCAGAAAACCCGGGACGGCGAACACTGAAGCTTTCTTT.

The CDR3, as DNA: TGTGCCAGCAGCCAAAAACAGGGGGCCTATGGCTACACCTTC. Its translation: CASSQKQGAYGYTF. The J gene is TRBJ1-2, the V gene TRBV5-4; 9 positions agree with TRBD1. Germline-derived CDR1 and CDR2 are SGHNT and YYREEE (reference sequence). Trimming at V came to 4 bases and at J to 4 bases, leaving 5 bases not matched to a gene. The CDR3 spans 14 residues.

This clonotype was counted only a few times. The gene calls are TRBV5-1 and TRBJ1-2; 9 bases agree with TRBD1. With 4 bases clipped from V and 7 bases from J, the junction kept 11 bases outside the gene matches. The CDR3 has 15 residues. In germline, CDR1 is SGHRS, CDR2 YFSETQ. The CDR3 region is CASSPGDRVRGGYTF. In nucleotides, the CDR3 is TGCGCCAGCAGCCCGGGGGACAGGGTGCGTGGTGGCTACACCTTC.

In this sample, this clonotype turned up once. V and J are TRBV20-1 and TRBJ2-1, with D perhaps TRBD2 (5 bases). Trimming pared 2 bases from V and 12 bases from J, leaving 14 bases between. The CDR3 is 12 residues long. The germline V gene has CDR1 DFQATT and CDR2 SNEGSKA (reference sequence). In nucleotides, the CDR3 is TGCAGTGCTAGAATCTCGGACTCCGGGCAGTTCTTC. Residues: CSARISDSGQFF.

The chain joins TRBV7-9 to TRBJ2-7; D is ambiguous. The germline V gene encodes CDR1 SEHNR and CDR2 FQNEAQ (reference sequence). Between the trimmed V and J ends, which lost 2 bases and 3 bases, there was a span of 8 bases. CDR3 length: 13 amino acids. The CDR3 is CASSLFQNYEQYF. CDR3 DNA: TGTGCCAGCAGCTTATTCCAGAACTACGAGCAGTACTTC.

The chain employs TRBV10-1 and TRBJ2-7; D ambiguous. Germline lookup yields CDR1 WNHNN and CDR2 SYGVQD (reference sequence). This CDR3 is built from 12 residues. Trimming pared 2 bases from V and 2 bases from J, leaving 4 bases between. CDR3 sequence reads: CASSETTYEQYF. The CDR3 bases are TGCGCCAGCAGTGAGACAACCTACGAGCAGTACTTC.

V and J are TRBV19 and TRBJ1-6; 8 bases are a match to TRBD1. The CDR3 contains 15 residues. The trim removed 1 base at V and 8 bases at J, leaving 4 bases unmatched. CDR1 and CDR2 (germline): LNHDA, SQIVND (reference sequence). CDR3 amino acids: CASSIGDRFDSPLHF. The CDR3 coding sequence is TGTGCCAGTAGTATAGGGGACAGGTTTGATTCACCCCTCCACTTT. Full variable domain (missing parts from reference TRBV19 and TRBJ1-6): DGGITQSPKYLFRKEGQNVTLSCEQNLNHDAMYWYRQDPGQGLRLIYYSQIVNDFQKGDIAEGYSVSREKKESFPLTVTSAQKNPTAFYLCASSIGDRFDSPLHFGNGTRLTVT.

This clonotype occurred once. The chain is built from TRBV6-1 and TRBJ2-1, with TRBD2 identical over 11 bases. The ends lost 4 bases at V and 7 bases at J; junction bases unmatched: 6. The CDR3 length is 15 residues. Germline CDR1 is MNHNS and CDR2 is SASEGT. The CDR3 region is CASSGSGGGWNEQFF. For the CDR3, the DNA is TGTGCCAGCAGTGGTAGCGGGGGGGGCTGGAATGAGCAGTTCTTC.

The chain uses TRBV20-1 and TRBJ1-6, with unresolved D. V was shortened by 7 bases and J by 0 bases, with 7 bases between the two germline ends. In germline, CDR1 is DFQATT, CDR2 SNEGSKA (reference sequence). CDR3 length: 13 amino acids. The CDR3 DNA reads as TGCAGTGGACTGAGCTCCTATAATTCACCCCTCCACTTT. The encoded protein is CSGLSSYNSPLHF.

This clonotype was detected a few times. The CDR3 DNA follows: TGCAGTGCTAGAGATCGGACAGGGGACGGCTACACCTTC. Its protein is CSARDRTGDGYTF. J is TRBJ1-2 and V is TRBV20-1; 9 bases line up with TRBD1. The ends lost 0 bases at V and 8 bases at J; junction bases unmatched: 4. The CDR3 contains 13 residues. The germline gives CDR1 DFQATT, CDR2 SNEGSKA (reference sequence).

The CDR3 nucleotides are TGTGCCAGCAGTTACACCGGGACCCCAGCCACCGGGGAGCTGTTTTTT. Its protein product is CASSYTGTPATGELFF. J is TRBJ2-2 and V is TRBV25-1, with D tentatively TRBD1 or TRBD2 (5 bases each). V was trimmed by 5 bases and J by 4 bases, leaving 17 bases between them. Germline loops: CDR1 MGHDK, CDR2 SYGVNS. This CDR3 spans 16 amino acids.

This clonotype was counted only a few times. The chain links TRBV7-6 to TRBJ2-1, with 14 bases fitting TRBD2. V dropped 2 bases and J dropped 3; count of bases not matched to a gene: 6. The germline V gene encodes CDR1 SGHVS and CDR2 FNYEAQ. The CDR3 is 18 amino acids. The CDR3 is CASSLTGTSGRGYNEQFF. CDR3 bases: TGTGCCAGCAGCTTAACAGGGACTAGCGGGAGAGGCTACAATGAGCAGTTCTTC.

The chain combines TRBV10-3 with TRBJ2-5; no clear D. The V end was cut by 0 bases, the J end by 3 bases, with 8 bases between. Looked up from germline, CDR1 is ENHRY and CDR2 is SYGVKD. This CDR3 is built from 14 residues. The DNA for the CDR3 is TGTGCCATCAGTGAGTCAGGGAAGAAAGAGACCCAGTACTTC. Translating it yields CAISESGKKETQYF.

CDR3 amino acids: CASSDPGQGAFSYGYTF. CDR3 sequence (DNA): TGTGCCAGCAGTGACCCGGGACAGGGGGCCTTCAGCTATGGCTACACCTTC. The chain links TRBV6-2 or TRBV6-3 to TRBJ1-2, with 12 bases identical to TRBD1. With V trimmed by 5 bases and J by 4 bases, 11 bases remained unmatched. The CDR3 is made up of 17 amino acids. The germline gives CDR1 MNHEY, CDR2 SVGEGT.

The chain uses TRBV2 and TRBJ2-1; 9 bases are a match to TRBD2. V shed 2 bases, J shed 8 bases, and the junction held 4 bases outside the gene matches. Germline CDR1 reads SNHLY; CDR2 reads FYNNEI. The CDR3 is made up of 14 amino acids. The CDR3 DNA is TGTGCCAGCAGTGAACTAGCGGGACCCCATGAGCAGTTCTTC. It translates to CASSELAGPHEQFF.

This clonotype is termed large. The chain couples TRBV7-6 to TRBJ2-2, with 7 positions matching TRBD2. Trimming cost V 5 bases and J 5 bases; bases outside gene matches: 2. Germline assignment: CDR1 SGHVS and CDR2 FNYEAQ. The CDR3 extends over 13 amino acids. The CDR3 loop reads CASSLSGTGELFF. The DNA of the CDR3 is TGTGCCAGCAGCCTTAGCGGGACCGGGGAGCTGTTTTTT.

The chain is built from TRBV2 and TRBJ1-5; D is undetermined. Trimming cost V 1 base and J 2 bases, with 9 bases left between them. This CDR3 spans 15 amino acids. CDR1 SNHLY and CDR2 FYNNEI come from the germline V gene. The CDR3 sequence: CASSEGRAGNQPQHF. DNA of the CDR3: TGTGCCAGCAGTGAAGGTAGGGCTGGCAATCAGCCCCAGCATTTT.

The genes are TRBV20-1 and TRBJ1-3, with a possible D match to TRBD1 (5 bases). V lost 6 bases and J 0 bases, leaving 9 bases between the germline ends. In germline, CDR1 is DFQATT, CDR2 SNEGSKA (reference sequence). The CDR3 runs 13 residues. The CDR3 region is CSAGASSGNTIYF. As DNA, the CDR3 is TGCAGTGCAGGGGCCTCCTCTGGAAACACCATATATTTT.

The V and J genes are TRBV6-8 and TRBJ1-5; D is uncertain. Germline CDR1 reads MNHGY; CDR2 reads SAAAGT. This CDR3 is built from 15 residues. V gave up 2 bases and J gave up 1 base, with 9 bases separating them. The CDR3 DNA follows: TGTGCCAGCAGTTACAAGGAGATGAGCAATCAGCCCCAGCATTTT. It specifies CASSYKEMSNQPQHF.

The chain combines TRBV19 with TRBJ1-5; D possibly corresponds to TRBD1 (5 bases). Trimming took 7 bases from V and 7 from J, leaving 17 bases between them. Germline CDR1 reads LNHDA; CDR2 reads SQIVND (reference sequence). The CDR3 runs 14 residues. The CDR3 reads CASKGLEGRQPQHF. DNA of the CDR3: TGTGCCAGTAAGGGTCTCGAGGGGAGGCAGCCCCAGCATTTT.

The gene calls are TRBV20-1 and TRBJ1-3, with 9 bases lining up with TRBD1. V trimming: 3 bases; J trimming: 5 bases; junction bases outside the gene matches: 11. CDR1 is DFQATT, CDR2 SNEGSKA, per germline (reference sequence). This CDR3 is 16 amino acids long. CDR3 DNA: TGCAGTGCTAGGGACTGGGACAGGGAGGGGAGAAACACCATATATTTT. As protein: CSARDWDREGRNTIYF.